This TCR beta chain emerged from a study of OX40 agonist ivuxolimab in advanced cancers. The study's findings and limits: The investigators did not determine what antigen specificity the expanded peripheral T cells had.

Here immunoSEQ multiplex PCR was the method, and the copy in TCRdb shows in-frame clones only, minus some. The sample lists some 72,000 clones; around 93% were seen once. Comment on this clone: As yet, its antigen is unknown.

CDR3 length: 17 residues. Germline V gene sequence: CDR1 LGHNA, CDR2 YNFKEQ. Trimming stripped 4 bases from V and 5 bases from J, with 22 bases between. This chain connects TRBV4-2 to TRBJ2-3, with D tentatively TRBD2 (6 bases). This clonotype originated in an adult with an advanced solid tumor such as melanoma, head and neck, liver or kidney cancer. The sample in question was CD4+ or CD8+ T cells sorted from blood, obtained in a trial of the OX40 agonist ivuxolimab. CDR3 sequence reads: CASSLVPSSGSEDTQYF. The CDR3 DNA reads as TGTGCCAGCAGCCTGGTCCCGAGTAGCGGTAGCGAAGATACGCAGTATTTT.